Below, 23 T cell receptor beta chains from the same sample are listed, as sequenced in a study of blood T cell repertoires in COVID-19. Data came from immunoSEQ multiplex PCR; TCRdb stores just in-frame clones and leaves some out. Of approximately 190,000 clones listed, approximately 84% are singletons. The sample comprised peripheral blood. Source of these receptors: a man older than 75 with acute or convalescent COVID-19.

Only a few counts were recorded for this clone. The V and J genes are TRBV4-1 and TRBJ2-1, with 9 bases aligning to TRBD1. This CDR3 is 17 amino acids long. Germline CDR1 and CDR2: MGHRA and YSYEKL. Trimming cost V 1 base and J 3 bases; bases outside gene matches: 7. The CDR3 reads CASSQAEQGAGYNEQFF. CDR3 sequence (DNA): TGCGCCAGCAGCCAAGCCGAACAGGGGGCAGGCTACAATGAGCAGTTCTTC.

V gene TRBV27 combines with J gene TRBJ1-1; a weak D match, TRBD1 (5 bases). The V end was cut by 6 bases, the J end by 3 bases, with 20 bases between. CDR1 is MNHEY, CDR2 SMNVEV, per germline (reference sequence). The CDR3 is 16 residues long. This chain's CDR3 is CASSLWGRGGHTEAFF. For the CDR3, the DNA is TGTGCCAGCAGCCTTTGGGGCCGAGGTGGGCACACTGAAGCTTTCTTT.

CDR3 amino acids: CASSAGSSGNTIYF. The CDR3 DNA is TGTGCCAGCAGTGCAGGGTCCTCTGGAAACACCATATATTTT. The chain is built from TRBV28 and TRBJ1-3; D is possibly TRBD1 (5 bases). The CDR3 runs to 14 residues. The germline CDR1 and CDR2 sequences are MDHEN and SYDVKM. Trimming pared 5 bases from V and 0 bases from J, leaving 8 bases between.

CDR3 sequence: CASSRGVRPYEQYV. Written as DNA, the CDR3 is TGTGCCAGCAGTCGAGGAGTTCGACCGTACGAGCAGTACGTC. This chain joins TRBV6-2 or TRBV6-3 and TRBJ2-7; no reliable D call. The CDR3 covers 14 residues. Trimming stripped 5 bases from V and 4 bases from J, with 15 bases between. Germline V gene sequence: CDR1 MNHEY, CDR2 SVGEGT.

Note on this clone: This CDR3 is also generated by other DNA sequences in the sample. This chain links TRBV7-9 with TRBJ1-2; D not resolved. This CDR3 contains 12 residues. The V gene's germline CDR1 is SEHNR and CDR2 FQNEAQ (reference sequence). Deletions cut 5 bases from V and 5 bases from J, with 9 bases between. The CDR3 DNA sequence: TGTGCCAGCAGCCCTAGTGGGTATGGCTACACCTTC. Translation gives CASSPSGYGYTF.

V and J are TRBV5-1 and TRBJ1-2; the match to TRBD1 covers 9 bases. The germline CDR1 and CDR2 sequences are SGHRS and YFSETQ. CDR3 size: 18 residues. J lost 6 bases, V lost 4 bases, and 19 bases had no gene match. This chain's CDR3 is CASSGTGTGMRFTDGYTF. CDR3 nucleotide sequence: TGCGCCAGCAGCGGTACCGGGACAGGGATGCGTTTCACTGATGGCTACACCTTC.

The chain combines TRBV7-2 with TRBJ2-5; 14 bases match TRBD2. V lost 7 bases to trimming and J lost 7 bases; unmatched junction nucleotides: 5. CDR1 is SGHTA and CDR2 is FQGNSA in the germline V gene. This CDR3 has 14 amino acids. The CDR3 nucleotides read TGTGCCAGCACATCTGGACTAGCGGGGGGGACCCAGTACTTC. This sequence encodes CASTSGLAGGTQYF.

The chain is built from TRBV11-2 and TRBJ2-7, with 9 nucleotides matching TRBD1. The CDR3 runs to 15 residues. V shed 5 bases and J 3 bases; nucleotides not matched to a gene: 8. CDR1 is SGHAT and CDR2 is FQNNGV in the germline V gene. This CDR3 is CASSDRDRAVYEQYF. CDR3 in DNA: TGTGCCAGCAGCGACCGGGACAGGGCTGTCTACGAGCAGTACTTC.

The genes are TRBV30 and TRBJ2-1, with 12 bases aligning to TRBD2. Germline V gives CDR1 GTSNPN, CDR2 SVGIG (reference sequence). This CDR3 contains 14 residues. The junction had 6 bases not matched to a gene; V was cut back by 3 bases and J by 9 bases. The CDR3 DNA follows: TGTGCCTGGAGACTAGCGGGAGGTGTTGGTGAGCAGTTCTTC. It codes for CAWRLAGGVGEQFF.

The chain recombines TRBV12-3 or TRBV12-4 with TRBJ2-4; 10 nucleotides line up with TRBD1. After removal of 7 bases from V and 8 bases from J, the junction contained 5 bases not matched to a gene. CDR3 size: 13 residues. DNA for the CDR3: TGTGCCAGCACCAGACAGGGGGCGGACATTCAGTACTTC. Protein: CASTRQGADIQYF.

V is TRBV14 and J is TRBJ1-5; 8 bases agree with TRBD1. Germline-derived CDR1 and CDR2 are SGHDN and FVKESK. After removal of 5 bases from V and 7 bases from J, the junction contained 13 bases not matched to a gene. CDR3 length: 16 amino acids. The DNA of the CDR3 is TGTGCCAGCAGCGACCTTGACAGGGGCGCGGGACAGCCCCAGCATTTT. This gives the protein CASSDLDRGAGQPQHF.

The rearrangement links TRBV5-1 to TRBJ2-3, with D tentatively TRBD2 (6 bases). V gave up 3 bases and J gave up 6 bases, with 11 bases separating them. CDR1 and CDR2 from the germline V gene are SGHRS and YFSETQ. CDR3 length: 13 residues. In nucleotides, the CDR3 is TGCGCCAGCAGCTCGCGGGGTACGGATACGCAGTATTTT. Translated, it gives CASSSRGTDTQYF. Based on the CDR3 plus reference TRBV5-1 and TRBJ2-3, the full variable domain is KAGVTQTPRYLIKTRGQQVTLSCSPISGHRSVSWYQQTPGQGLQFLFEYFSETQRNKGNFPGRFSGRQFSNSRSEMNVSTLELGDSALYLCASSSRGTDTQYFGPGTRLTVL.

This chain's CDR3 is CASSRRGPNQPQHF. The CDR3 bases are TGTGCCAGTAGTAGGCGGGGCCCCAATCAGCCCCAGCATTTT. The V and J genes are TRBV19 and TRBJ1-5; TRBD1 might be the D (5 bases). V lost 4 bases and J 3 bases, leaving 10 bases between the germline ends. Germline V lookup: CDR1 LNHDA, CDR2 SQIVND (reference sequence). The CDR3 spans 14 residues.

The genes are TRBV3-1 (or the pseudogene TRBV3-2) and TRBJ2-1; TRBD1 matches at 7 bases. V was pared by 5 bases and J by 9 bases, with 13 bases of the junction left unmatched. CDR1 LGHDT and CDR2 YNNKEL come from the germline V gene (reference sequence). This CDR3 region has 15 residues. The CDR3 spells CASSSMTGRGGEQFF. The CDR3 region has the DNA TGTGCCAGCAGCTCAATGACAGGGAGAGGTGGTGAGCAGTTCTTC.

J is TRBJ1-1 and V is TRBV30; possible D gene TRBD1, 5 bases. V lost 6 bases and J lost 1, with 6 bases in between. The CDR3 is made up of 11 amino acids. Germline CDR1 is GTSNPN and CDR2 is SVGIG (reference sequence). The CDR3 region has the DNA TGTGCCTGTAGGGGGAACACTGAAGCTTTCTTT. This codes for CACRGNTEAFF.

This clone was recorded only once. The chain carries TRBV7-9 and TRBJ2-7; 8 positions match TRBD1. Germline lookup yields CDR1 SEHNR and CDR2 FQNEAQ (reference sequence). The ends lost 5 bases at V and 2 bases at J; junction bases unmatched: 8. The CDR3 covers 15 residues. CDR3 region: CASSHTRQGTYEQYV. The CDR3 DNA is TGTGCCAGCAGCCACACCCGACAGGGGACCTACGAGCAGTACGTC.

This chain joins TRBV2 and TRBJ2-2, with D tentatively TRBD2 (6 bases). Germline values: CDR1 SNHLY, CDR2 FYNNEI. This CDR3 has 16 amino acids. Trimming removed 0 bases at V and 4 bases at J, with 12 bases between. The CDR3, as DNA: TGTGCCAGCAGTGAAGCAGGGAGGTTGGGCACCGGGGAGCTGTTTTTT. It encodes CASSEAGRLGTGELFF. The full variable domain, rest sourced from reference TRBV2 and TRBJ2-2, is EPEVTQTPSHQVTQMGQEVILRCVPISNHLYFYWYRQILGQKVEFLVSFYNNEISEKSEIFDDQFSVERPDGSNFTLKIRSTKLEDSAMYFCASSEAGRLGTGELFFGEGSRLTVL.

The V and J genes are TRBV10-3 and TRBJ2-1; tentative D call: TRBD1 (5 bases). Germline V gene sequence: CDR1 ENHRY, CDR2 SYGVKD. This CDR3 comprises 14 residues. V shed 3 bases and J shed 5 bases, with 11 bases lying between them. The CDR3 DNA reads as TGTGCCATCAGTGAAAGGGGCCAGAACAATGAGCAGTTCTTC. It is translated as CAISERGQNNEQFF.

This chain uses TRBV7-9 with TRBJ2-5; TRBD2 matches at 13 bases. Germline V gives CDR1 SEHNR, CDR2 FQNEAQ (reference sequence). This CDR3 has 16 amino acids. With 4 bases clipped from V and 4 bases from J, the junction kept 6 bases outside the gene matches. The CDR3 reads CASSSTSGRAGETQYF. The DNA for the CDR3 is TGTGCCAGCAGCTCAACTAGCGGGAGGGCGGGAGAGACCCAGTACTTC.

This clone occurred once. The CDR3 protein is CASSVGLAGGTYEQYV. CDR3 sequence (DNA): TGTGCCAGCAGCGTTGGACTAGCGGGAGGAACATACGAGCAGTACGTC. This chain joins TRBV7-2 and TRBJ2-7; 14 bases fit TRBD2. This CDR3 has 16 residues. Looked up from germline, CDR1 is SGHTA and CDR2 is FQGNSA. J gave up 4 bases and V 5 bases, and 7 bases lay outside the gene matches.

This clone was recorded once. The chain recombines TRBV6-2 or TRBV6-3 with TRBJ1-6; 8 bases map to TRBD1. V was clipped by 6 bases and J by 7 bases; unmatched bases: 11. Germline V gene data show CDR1 as MNHEY and CDR2 as SVGEGT. This CDR3 region has 16 residues. The CDR3 DNA reads TGTGCCAGCAGCGACACCGGGACAGGCGTAAATTCACCCCTCCACTTT. The encoded protein is CASSDTGTGVNSPLHF.

The chain has TRBV29-1 and TRBJ1-1; 7 positions agree with TRBD1. CDR3 length equals 14 residues. Germline assignment: CDR1 SQVTM and CDR2 ANQGSEA. V lost 6 bases, J lost 1 base, and 8 bases stayed unmatched. The CDR3 DNA follows: TGCAGCGTCAGACAGGGACGGACGAACACTGAAGCTTTCTTT. It codes for CSVRQGRTNTEAFF.

The chain joins TRBV7-2 to TRBJ2-5; D is possibly TRBD2 (5 bases). The V end was cut by 2 bases, the J end by 7 bases, with 14 bases between. Germline V CDR1 and CDR2: SGHTA, FQGNSA. There are 14 residues in the CDR3. The CDR3 DNA sequence: TGTGCCAGCAGCTTAACGCGGGTCCCGGTGACCCAGTACTTC. Its protein product is CASSLTRVPVTQYF.